This T cell receptor beta chain was documented in a study of CD8 T cells in ankylosing spondylitis. TCRdb processed the 5' RACE reads anew with MiXCR; each CDR3 protein has one entry. This table holds 220,000 or so distinct CDR3 sequences, roughly a tenth found once. This clonotype appeared many times. Looked up from germline, CDR1 is DFQATT and CDR2 is SNEGSKA (reference sequence). The J segment lost 7 bases and the V segment lost 0 bases, leaving 9 bases of the junction unmatched. This CDR3 spans 15 amino acids. The gene calls are TRBV20-1 and TRBJ2-5; 9 positions match TRBD2. The sample was blood, either unsorted or a sorted T cell fraction (not recorded which). This receptor was taken from a male donor with ankylosing spondylitis or in good health (not recorded which). Here the CDR3 reads CSARDRRGGLGTQYF. The CDR3 nucleotides are TGCAGTGCTAGAGATAGGCGGGGGGGCCTCGGGACCCAGTACTTC.